These 14 T cell receptor beta chains originate from one sample sequenced in a study of long-term antiretroviral therapy in people with HIV. Survey-level immunoSEQ v3.0 assays were run. TCRdb's table, derived via immunoSEQ multiplex PCR, lists solely in-frame clones and lacks some. The data hold under 15,000 clones, with around 77% observed a single time. The sample in question was unsorted PBMCs, obtained 1.3 years after starting antiretroviral therapy. The source is a woman under 30 with HIV.

The V call is TRBV4-3, the J call TRBJ1-1; D not certain. V dropped 0 bases and J dropped 0 bases, with 8 bases sitting between them. The CDR3 spans 15 residues. The germline CDR1 and CDR2 sequences are LGHNA and YSLEER. The CDR3 loop is CASSQDYKLNTEAFF. CDR3 coding DNA: TGCGCCAGCAGCCAAGATTATAAGTTGAACACTGAAGCTTTCTTT.

This rearrangement joins TRBV6-5 to TRBJ2-1; D is possibly TRBD1 (6 bases). The germline V gene has CDR1 MNHEY and CDR2 SVGAGI. The CDR3 is 14 residues long. V shed 3 bases and J shed 12 bases, with 18 bases lying between them. CDR3 in amino acids: CASSYQNAGGAQFF. The DNA of the CDR3 is TGTGCCAGCAGTTATCAAAACGCTGGGGGCGCGCAGTTCTTC.

Points on this clone: This sample also contains other DNA sequences that code for the same CDR3. The genes are TRBV7-9 and TRBJ2-7; either TRBD1 or TRBD2 may fit D (5 bases each). Per the germline V gene, CDR1 is SEHNR and CDR2 is FQNEAQ (reference sequence). CDR3 size: 12 residues. Trimming left V 3 bases short and J 3 bases short, with 6 bases between. Written as DNA, the CDR3 is TGTGCCAGCAGCTTGGGGGTCTACGAGCAGTACTTC. Its protein is CASSLGVYEQYF.

This clone was seen only a few times. The V gene is TRBV19, the J gene TRBJ1-5, with D unresolved. The CDR3 runs 14 residues. Trimming removed 4 bases at V and 2 bases at J, with 9 bases between. From germline, CDR1 is LNHDA and CDR2 SQIVND (reference sequence). The CDR3 nucleotides read TGTGCCAGTAGTAACAGCCGGGGCAATCAGCCCCAGCATTTT. It yields the protein CASSNSRGNQPQHF.

The chain combines TRBV5-1 with TRBJ1-4, with D unresolved. The germline gives CDR1 SGHRS, CDR2 YFSETQ. V dropped 1 base and J dropped 1 base, with 11 bases sitting between them. The CDR3 is made up of 16 amino acids. DNA of the CDR3: TGCGCCAGCAGCTTGAGCGGGCGAGGAACTAATGAAAAACTGTTTTTT. Translating gives CASSLSGRGTNEKLFF.

The chain is built from TRBV28 and TRBJ1-2; D not certain. Germline CDR1 is MDHEN and CDR2 is SYDVKM. V lost 3 bases and J lost 1, with 9 bases in between. CDR3 length equals 14 residues. DNA of the CDR3: TGTGCCAGCAGTTTGACGGGCATTAACTATGGCTACACCTTC. It is translated as CASSLTGINYGYTF.

This clone was detected a few times. V gene TRBV11-1 combines with J gene TRBJ2-7; 12 bases are shared with TRBD2. CDR3 length equals 17 residues. V dropped 0 bases and J dropped 4; count of bases not matched to a gene: 7. Germline V gene sequence: CDR1 SGHAT, CDR2 FQDESV (reference sequence). For the CDR3, the DNA is TGTGCCAGCAGCTTAGCTGCTTCTAGCGGGGGGGCGTACGAGCAGTACTTC. It is translated as CASSLAASSGGAYEQYF.

This chain joins TRBV2 and TRBJ1-2, with D maybe TRBD1 (6 bases). Germline V CDR1 and CDR2: SNHLY, FYNNEI. With 6 bases removed from V and 7 bases from J, the gap between germline ends came to 15 bases. The CDR3 totals 13 residues. The CDR3 DNA follows: TGTGCCAGCAGGGGGGGCCAAGCGGGTGGCTACACCTTC. Translating it yields CASRGGQAGGYTF. Full variable domain (rest looked up from reference TRBV2 and TRBJ1-2): EPEVTQTPSHQVTQMGQEVILRCVPISNHLYFYWYRQILGQKVEFLVSFYNNEISEKSEIFDDQFSVERPDGSNFTLKIRSTKLEDSAMYFCASRGGQAGGYTFGSGTRLTVV.

This chain joins TRBV11-1 and TRBJ2-5, with 10 bases fitting TRBD2. This CDR3 has 15 residues. CDR1 SGHAT and CDR2 FQDESV come from the germline V gene (reference sequence). V shed 1 base, J shed 6 bases, and the junction held 5 bases outside the gene matches. This CDR3 is CASSLGTSGVQTQYF. The CDR3 DNA is TGTGCCAGCAGCTTAGGCACTAGCGGGGTACAGACCCAGTACTTC.

The V call is TRBV29-1, the J call TRBJ2-7; weak D call: TRBD1 (5 bases). This CDR3 region has 11 residues. Deletions cut 4 bases from V and 5 bases from J, with 9 bases between. Germline V gene lookup returns CDR1 SQVTM and CDR2 ANQGSEA. CDR3 coding DNA: TGCAGCGTTGGGTGGGGCGACGAGCAGTACTTC. This sequence encodes CSVGWGDEQYF.

This clone was counted only a few times. This rearrangement joins TRBV6-4 to TRBJ1-2; no reliable D call. This CDR3 region has 13 residues. Looked up from germline, CDR1 is MRHNA and CDR2 is SNTAGT. V lost 0 bases and J 8 bases, leaving 10 bases between the germline ends. The CDR3 DNA is TGTGCCAGCAGTGACTCGGGCCTGGGAGGCTACACCTTC. Its protein is CASSDSGLGGYTF.

V is TRBV27 and J is TRBJ2-1, with D perhaps TRBD2 (5 bases). Germline V lookup: CDR1 MNHEY, CDR2 SMNVEV (reference sequence). This CDR3 has 17 amino acids. V shed 3 bases and J shed 0 bases, with 15 bases lying between them. CDR3: CASSLSGIPSSYNEQFF. Here the CDR3 DNA reads TGTGCCAGCAGTTTGTCCGGGATCCCGAGCTCCTACAATGAGCAGTTCTTC.

The chain links TRBV9 to TRBJ2-2; TRBD2 is a possible D gene (6 bases). CDR3 length: 14 amino acids. Germline V lookup: CDR1 SGDLS, CDR2 YYNGEE. The V end lost 3 bases, the J end lost 5 bases, and 11 bases lay between the germline ends. The CDR3 protein is CASSALGRTGELFF. CDR3 DNA sequence: TGTGCCAGCAGCGCCCTCGGGAGAACCGGGGAGCTGTTTTTT.

The chain couples TRBV7-2 to TRBJ2-1; TRBD2 aligns across 7 bases. The CDR3 is 15 amino acids. Germline CDR1 reads SGHTA; CDR2 reads FQGNSA. The V gene end was trimmed by 5 bases and the J gene end by 0 bases; junction bases not matched to a gene: 4. The CDR3: CASSGGESSYNEQFF. The CDR3 nucleotides are TGTGCCAGCAGCGGGGGGGAGAGCTCCTACAATGAGCAGTTCTTC.